Listed here are 6 T cell receptor beta chains from one sample, sequenced in a study of T-cell reconstitution after alpha-beta-depleted transplantation in children. Preparing the TCRbeta library involved the use of unique molecular identifiers. TCRdb used MiXCR to reprocess the PCR reads, holding one entry per CDR3 protein. The data show over 150,000 distinct CDR3 sequences, around 7% seen once. The material was PBMCs, obtained before TCRalphabeta/CD19-depleted stem cell transplant. These receptors all come from a boy between 2 and 10 years old with acute lymphoblastic leukemia, due to receive a stem cell transplant.

This chain links TRBV11-3 with TRBJ2-1; D not resolved. The germline gives CDR1 SGHNT, CDR2 YENEEA. This CDR3 is 14 amino acids long. V lost 1 base and J 3 bases, leaving 7 bases between the germline ends. The CDR3 DNA follows: TGTGCCAGCAGCTTAGTTGGGGACTACAATGAGCAGTTCTTC. Translated, it gives CASSLVGDYNEQFF.

In this sample, this clonotype turned up many times. The chain links TRBV20-1 to TRBJ2-7; possible D gene TRBD1, 6 bases. Per the germline V gene, CDR1 is DFQATT and CDR2 is SNEGSKA (reference sequence). The V end was cut by 0 bases, the J end by 0 bases, with 12 bases between. This CDR3 contains 15 residues. For the CDR3, the DNA is TGCAGTGCTAGAGACATACAGGGTGTCTCCTACGAGCAGTACTTC. This gives the protein CSARDIQGVSYEQYF.

This clonotype was detected only a few times. The V call is TRBV7-9, the J call TRBJ2-5; TRBD2 aligns across 10 bases. This CDR3 is 16 amino acids long. The germline CDR1 and CDR2 sequences are SEHNR and FQNEAQ (reference sequence). The V segment lost 5 bases and the J segment 5 bases; nucleotides outside the gene matches: 11. The CDR3 region has the DNA TGTGCCAGCAGCCTTAAGCGGGGGGGCCTCACGGAGACCCAGTACTTC. This translates into CASSLKRGGLTETQYF.

This chain joins TRBV6-2 or TRBV6-3 and TRBJ2-2, with D perhaps TRBD2 (5 bases). The CDR3 runs to 12 residues. Looked up from germline, CDR1 is MNHEY and CDR2 is SVGEGT. Trimming took 6 bases from V and 7 from J, leaving 9 bases between them. CDR3 sequence: CASSREGGELFF. Written as DNA, the CDR3 is TGTGCCAGCAGCCGGGAAGGCGGGGAGCTGTTTTTT.

At least ten counts were recorded for this clonotype. This chain links TRBV4-3 with TRBJ2-5; maybe TRBD1 (7 bases). Germline loops: CDR1 LGHNA, CDR2 YSLEER. V shed 0 bases and J shed 2 bases, with 13 bases lying between them. The CDR3 consists of 16 residues. The CDR3 DNA reads TGCGCCAGCAGCCAAGATTGGAGGGGACAGCAAGAGACCCAGTACTTC. This translates into CASSQDWRGQQETQYF.

The chain couples TRBV7-2 to TRBJ2-3; D not certain. Looked up from germline, CDR1 is SGHTA and CDR2 is FQGNSA. Trimming took 5 bases from V and 7 from J, leaving 13 bases between them. This CDR3 comprises 13 residues. CDR3 DNA sequence: TGTGCCAGCAGCACCCAACCCAACTATACGCAGTATTTT. Protein: CASSTQPNYTQYF.